The 24 T cell receptor beta chains below come from one sample, sequenced in a study of cytomegalovirus exposure and HLA in healthy donors. PCR involved 60 Vbeta and 13 Jbeta primers. Libraries were prepared by immunoSEQ multiplex PCR; TCRdb keeps only in-frame clonotypes and omits some of them. The sample includes about 110,000 clones. Specimen: PBMCs. The receptors come from a man between 25 and 39 years old in good health and CMV-seronegative.

This chain connects TRBV5-4 to TRBJ1-6; 7 bases agree with TRBD1. V trimming: 4 bases; J trimming: 7 bases; junction bases outside the gene matches: 11. Germline assignment: CDR1 SGHNT and CDR2 YYREEE (reference sequence). This CDR3 is 16 amino acids long. The CDR3 DNA is TGTGCCAGCAGCCGAACGGCTCAGGGGGGCAATTCACCCCTCCACTTT. It specifies CASSRTAQGGNSPLHF.

The CDR3 nucleotides read TGTGCCAGCAGCTTGAGGGCAGGGATTGATTCACCCCTCCACTTT. Its translation: CASSLRAGIDSPLHF. The chain carries TRBV5-4 and TRBJ1-6, with TRBD1 as a possible D gene (5 bases). V dropped 1 base and J dropped 8 bases, with 13 bases sitting between them. The CDR3 has 15 residues. Germline V gives CDR1 SGHNT, CDR2 YYREEE (reference sequence).

The CDR3 DNA follows: TGTGCCAGCTCACCAAGGGGACTCTACGAGCAGTACTTC. Protein: CASSPRGLYEQYF. The genes are TRBV18 and TRBJ2-7, with D perhaps matching TRBD2 (6 bases). The CDR3 spans 13 residues. The germline V gene encodes CDR1 KGHSH and CDR2 LQKENI. V lost 2 bases to trimming and J lost 3 bases, with 8 bases between them. Looking up the rest from reference TRBV18 and TRBJ2-7 gives the full variable domain: NAGVMQNPRHLVRRRGQEARLRCSPMKGHSHVYWYRQLPEEGLKFMVYLQKENIIDESGMPKERFSAEFPKEGPSILRIQQVVRGDSAAYFCASSPRGLYEQYFGPGTRLTVT.

This sequence joins TRBV6-5 and TRBJ1-5, with D tentatively TRBD1 (5 bases). Germline CDR1 is MNHEY and CDR2 is SVGAGI. The length of the CDR3 is 16 residues. V was clipped by 2 bases and J by 3 bases, with 14 bases between them. This CDR3 reads CASSYRGTADNQPQHF. The DNA for the CDR3 is TGTGCCAGCAGTTACAGGGGAACAGCCGACAATCAGCCCCAGCATTTT.

The chain employs TRBV6-5 and TRBJ1-1, with D maybe TRBD1 (5 bases). Germline V gene sequence: CDR1 MNHEY, CDR2 SVGAGI. Trimming removed 1 base at V and 3 bases at J, with 9 bases between. This CDR3 is built from 14 residues. CDR3 loop: CASSYFGGDTEAFF. In DNA, the CDR3 is TGTGCCAGCAGTTACTTTGGGGGGGACACTGAAGCTTTCTTT.

Notes on this clone: A junction boundary mismatches the germline segment, possibly from a read error. This rearrangement joins TRBV7-8 to TRBJ1-1; TRBD1 matches 7 bases. Germline V gene lookup returns CDR1 SGHVS and CDR2 FQNEAQ. The CDR3 covers 15 residues. The CDR3 coding sequence is TGTGCCAGCAGTTTAGAGGGACAGACGAACACTGAAGCTTTCTTT. Its protein is CASSLEGQTNTEAFF. Full variable domain (rest looked up from reference TRBV7-8 and TRBJ1-1): GAGVSQSPRYKVAKRGQDVALRCDPISGHVSLFWYQQALGQGPEFLTYFQNEAQLDKSGLPSDRFFAERPEGSVSTLKIQRTQQEDSAVYLCASSLEGQTNTEAFFGQGTRLTVV.

V and J are TRBV18 and TRBJ1-5, with a weak D call TRBD1 (6 bases). The CDR3 runs 14 residues. V was trimmed by 5 bases and J by 3 bases, leaving 11 bases between them. CDR1 is KGHSH and CDR2 is LQKENI in the germline V gene. CDR3 loop: CASSAQGHNQPQHF. In DNA, the CDR3 is TGTGCCAGCTCAGCGCAGGGACACAATCAGCCCCAGCATTTT.

This rearrangement joins TRBV5-5 to TRBJ1-1; 12 bases are a match to TRBD1. This CDR3 spans 17 amino acids. The trim removed 7 bases at V and 0 bases at J, leaving 10 bases unmatched. Looked up from germline, CDR1 is SGHKS and CDR2 is YYEKEE (reference sequence). CDR3 coding DNA: TGTGCCAGCGGCTCCGGGACAGGGGGCGGGCTGAACACTGAAGCTTTCTTT. Amino acids: CASGSGTGGGLNTEAFF.

This sequence joins TRBV18 and TRBJ2-2; 7 bases map to TRBD1. V shed 6 bases, J shed 5 bases, and the junction held 9 bases outside the gene matches. Germline CDR1 and CDR2: KGHSH and LQKENI. The CDR3 extends over 15 amino acids. CDR3 region: CASSRRQGSTGELFF. As DNA, the CDR3 is TGTGCCAGCTCCCGGAGACAGGGCTCAACCGGGGAGCTGTTTTTT.

This chain uses TRBV10-1 with TRBJ1-2, with D possibly being TRBD1 (5 bases). This CDR3 is 12 amino acids long. Germline loops: CDR1 WNHNN, CDR2 SYGVQD (reference sequence). Between the trimmed V and J ends, which lost 6 bases and 5 bases, there was a span of 10 bases. CDR3 loop: CASSRVGYGYTF. The CDR3 nucleotides read TGCGCCAGCAGCAGGGTTGGATATGGCTACACCTTC.

The chain links TRBV11-3 to TRBJ2-7, with 9 bases aligning to TRBD2. The CDR3 is 15 residues long. V trimming: 2 bases; J trimming: 3 bases; junction bases outside the gene matches: 5. The germline CDR1 and CDR2 sequences are SGHNT and YENEEA. CDR3 protein: CASSLNSGGLYEQYF. The CDR3, as DNA: TGTGCCAGCAGCTTAAATAGCGGGGGACTCTACGAGCAGTACTTC.

This rearrangement joins TRBV27 to TRBJ1-5; TRBD1 matches at 9 bases. This CDR3 region has 16 residues. Per the germline V gene, CDR1 is MNHEY and CDR2 is SMNVEV (reference sequence). With V trimmed by 6 bases and J by 3 bases, 9 bases remained unmatched. CDR3 in DNA: TGTGCCAGCAGACGACAAGGACAGGGGTCCAATCAGCCCCAGCATTTT. Protein sequence: CASRRQGQGSNQPQHF.

The rearrangement joins TRBV15 to TRBJ2-1; 9 bases match TRBD2. Trimming removed 1 base from V and 4 bases from J; junction bases left unmatched: 5. The CDR3 totals 16 residues. The germline V gene has CDR1 LNHNV and CDR2 YYDKDF (reference sequence). In nucleotides, the CDR3 is TGTGCCACCAGCAGAGGTGGGACTAGCAGATACAATGAGCAGTTCTTC. Translated: CATSRGGTSRYNEQFF.

The chain uses TRBV7-8 and TRBJ2-7, with D maybe TRBD2 (5 bases). Trimming removed 4 bases at V and 3 bases at J, with 13 bases between. This CDR3 is 14 amino acids long. CDR1 and CDR2 from the germline V gene are SGHVS and FQNEAQ. The CDR3 bases are TGTGCCAGCAGCTGGTCCGGGGAACACTACGAGCAGTACTTC. Protein sequence: CASSWSGEHYEQYF.

The chain links TRBV12-5 to TRBJ1-2; the match to TRBD1 covers 10 bases. Germline V gives CDR1 LGHNT, CDR2 FRNRAP. V trimming: 10 bases; J trimming: 3 bases; junction bases outside the gene matches: 5. CDR3 length: 13 residues. The CDR3 bases are TGTGCTACCGGACAGGGGGTCGACTATGGCTACACCTTC. It translates to CATGQGVDYGYTF.

The chain joins TRBV6-1 to TRBJ1-1, with D possibly TRBD1 on 5 matching bases. Per the germline V gene, CDR1 is MNHNS and CDR2 is SASEGT. The germline V and J ends were trimmed by 8 bases and 3 bases, with 19 bases remaining between them. CDR3 length equals 15 residues. CDR3 residues: CASRRAGGVDTEAFF. The CDR3 DNA is TGTGCCAGCCGGCGGGCGGGGGGAGTGGACACTGAAGCTTTCTTT.

V gene TRBV11-2 combines with J gene TRBJ1-3; unclear D gene. The V end lost 7 bases, the J end lost 7 bases, and 14 bases lay between the germline ends. Germline CDR1 reads SGHAT; CDR2 reads FQNNGV. The CDR3 contains 13 residues. Here the CDR3 DNA reads TGTGCCAGCATTCCGAGCGGGGTTAACACCATATATTTT. Amino acids: CASIPSGVNTIYF.

The rearrangement links TRBV19 to TRBJ1-4, with TRBD1 matching over 12 bases. CDR1 is LNHDA and CDR2 is SQIVND in the germline V gene (reference sequence). V dropped 9 bases and J dropped 10; count of bases not matched to a gene: 12. CDR3 length equals 15 residues. The CDR3 protein is CASESGTGGTGKLFF. The CDR3 DNA reads as TGTGCCAGCGAATCCGGGACAGGGGGCACAGGAAAACTGTTTTTT.

J is TRBJ1-1 and V is TRBV7-3; no firm D call. The length of the CDR3 is 13 residues. Germline V CDR1 and CDR2: SGHTA, FQGTGA. Trimming pared 5 bases from V and 1 base from J, leaving 8 bases between. The CDR3 DNA reads as TGTGCCAGCAGCCTATACAGGAACACTGAAGCTTTCTTT. It specifies CASSLYRNTEAFF. The whole variable domain, filled in from reference TRBV7-3 and TRBJ1-1, reads GAGVSQTPSNKVTEKGKYVELRCDPISGHTALYWYRQSLGQGPEFLIYFQGTGAADDSGLPNDRFFAVRPEGSVSTLKIQRTERGDSAVYLCASSLYRNTEAFFGQGTRLTVV.

This rearrangement joins TRBV7-2 to TRBJ2-2, with 9 bases aligning to TRBD2. The CDR3 contains 17 residues. CDR1 and CDR2 from the germline V gene are SGHTA and FQGNSA. V shed 3 bases, J shed 3 bases, and the junction held 8 bases outside the gene matches. CDR3 in DNA: TGTGCCAGCAGCTTGTTTATAGCGGGGGATTACACCGGGGAGCTGTTTTTT. It encodes CASSLFIAGDYTGELFF.

The chain has TRBV4-2 and TRBJ2-3, with 10 bases identical to TRBD1. V lost 0 bases, J lost 4 bases, and 4 bases stayed unmatched. This CDR3 region has 16 residues. Germline assignment: CDR1 LGHNA and CDR2 YNFKEQ. The DNA for the CDR3 is TGTGCCAGCAGCCAAGATCTAGGACAGGGGGCAGATACGCAGTATTTT. Translated, it gives CASSQDLGQGADTQYF.

The V call is TRBV28, the J call TRBJ2-7; TRBD1 aligns across 8 bases. After removal of 5 bases from V and 3 bases from J, the junction contained 6 bases not matched to a gene. The CDR3 is 14 amino acids. Germline V CDR1 and CDR2: MDHEN, SYDVKM. CDR3: CASSPTGEIYEQYF. The DNA of the CDR3 is TGTGCCAGCAGTCCGACAGGGGAGATCTACGAGCAGTACTTC.

The J gene is TRBJ1-5, the V gene TRBV7-6; 7 bases align to TRBD1. The CDR3 consists of 15 residues. Germline CDR1 SGHVS, CDR2 FNYEAQ. Unmatched junction bases numbered 5, after V lost 1 base and J lost 5 bases. CDR3: CASSLDTGEDQPQHF. Written as DNA, the CDR3 is TGTGCCAGCAGCTTAGACACAGGGGAGGATCAGCCCCAGCATTTT.

V is TRBV19 and J is TRBJ2-5; 7 bases agree with TRBD1. With 7 bases clipped from V and 2 bases from J, the junction kept 1 base outside the gene matches. CDR3 size: 12 residues. The V gene's germline CDR1 is LNHDA and CDR2 SQIVND (reference sequence). CDR3 in DNA: TGTGCCAGTACGGGACAGCAAGAGACCCAGTACTTC. It specifies CASTGQQETQYF. The variable domain in full, with the rest retrieved from reference TRBV19 and TRBJ2-5, is DGGITQSPKYLFRKEGQNVTLSCEQNLNHDAMYWYRQDPGQGLRLIYYSQIVNDFQKGDIAEGYSVSREKKESFPLTVTSAQKNPTAFYLCASTGQQETQYFGPGTRLLVL.